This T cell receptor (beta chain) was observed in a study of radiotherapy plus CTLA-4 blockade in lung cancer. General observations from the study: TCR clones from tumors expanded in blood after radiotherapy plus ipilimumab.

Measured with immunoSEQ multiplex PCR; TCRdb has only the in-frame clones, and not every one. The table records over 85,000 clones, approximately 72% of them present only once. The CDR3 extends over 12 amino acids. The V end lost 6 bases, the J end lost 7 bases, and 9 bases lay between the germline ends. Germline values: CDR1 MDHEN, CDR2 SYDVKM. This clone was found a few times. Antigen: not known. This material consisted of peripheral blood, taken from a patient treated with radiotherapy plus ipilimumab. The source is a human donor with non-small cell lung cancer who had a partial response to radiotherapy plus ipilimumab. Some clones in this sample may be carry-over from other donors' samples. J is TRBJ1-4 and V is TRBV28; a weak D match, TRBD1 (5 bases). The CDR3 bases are TGTGCCAGCAGGGGGGGTCCTGAAAAACTGTTTTTT. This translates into CASRGGPEKLFF.